This T cell receptor beta chain was retrieved from a study of blood T cell repertoires in COVID-19. Study as a whole: Spain, Italy and the United States supplied samples that represented acute and convalescent COVID-19. Sample material is recorded as cDNA or gDNA derived from T cells, B-cell-depleted T cells, or PBMCs.

The protocol was immunoSEQ multiplex PCR, while the TCRdb copy is restricted to in-frame clones and leaves out a portion. In the table there are around 70,000 clones, around four fifths of which are singletons. The V gene end was trimmed by 4 bases and the J gene end by 4 bases; junction bases not matched to a gene: 10. The CDR3 sequence is 16 residues long. The germline CDR1 and CDR2 sequences are MNHNY and SVGAGI (reference sequence). The chain recombines TRBV6-6 with TRBJ1-1; TRBD1 matches 9 bases. This clonotype was sampled from a man in his sixties or seventies with acute or convalescent COVID-19. The sample consisted of peripheral blood. The CDR3 sequence is CASSSTGGAGRTEAFF. Written as DNA, the CDR3 is TGTGCCAGCAGTTCTACAGGGGGCGCGGGTCGCACTGAAGCTTTCTTT.